This T cell receptor (beta chain) was recovered during a study of blood T cell repertoires in COVID-19. Overall study: Acute and convalescent COVID-19 samples came from the United States, Italy and Spain. PBMCs, B-cell-depleted T cells, or T cells provided the cDNA or gDNA that made up the material.

Germline assignment: CDR1 MNHEY and CDR2 SMNVEV (reference sequence). V was cut by 3 bases and J by 3 bases, with 6 bases left in between. The CDR3 has 13 residues. In the original analysis: The assay estimated nucleated cells by amplifying reference gene primers. Assay: immunoSEQ multiplex PCR; the TCRdb copy retains only in-frame clones and omits some. The DNA was the basis for D and trimming; V, J and clone size are from that table. The table has 150,000 to 200,000 clones, roughly nine tenths seen once; the top ten hold around 1.3%. In terms of age and location, participants ranged from roughly 18 to 95 years and lived in roughly 22 US areas.

The clonotype originates from a human donor with acute COVID-19. The donor label of this sample is uncertain. The V and J genes are TRBV27 and TRBJ1-5; D gene unclear. The sample taken for sequencing was PBMCs or T cells enriched from blood (not recorded which). The chain's CDR3 is CASSLRDNQPQHF. In DNA, the CDR3 is TGTGCCAGCAGTTTGCGGGACAATCAGCCCCAGCATTTT.